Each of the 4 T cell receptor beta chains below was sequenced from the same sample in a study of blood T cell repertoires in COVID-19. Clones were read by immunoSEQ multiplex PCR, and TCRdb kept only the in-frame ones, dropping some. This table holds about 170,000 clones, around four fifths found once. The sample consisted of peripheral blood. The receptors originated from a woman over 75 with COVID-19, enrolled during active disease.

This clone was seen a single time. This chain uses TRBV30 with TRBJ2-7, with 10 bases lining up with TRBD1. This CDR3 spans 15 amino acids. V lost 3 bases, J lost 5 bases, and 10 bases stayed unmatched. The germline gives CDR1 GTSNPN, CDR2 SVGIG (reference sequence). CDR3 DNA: TGTGCCTGGAGGCGATGGGACAGGGGATTACACGAGCAGTACTTC. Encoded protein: CAWRRWDRGLHEQYF.

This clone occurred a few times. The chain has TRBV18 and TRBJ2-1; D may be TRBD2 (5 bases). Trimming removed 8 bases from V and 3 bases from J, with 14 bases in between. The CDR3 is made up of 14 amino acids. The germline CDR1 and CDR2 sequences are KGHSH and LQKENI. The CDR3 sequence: CASVGEGYYNEQFF. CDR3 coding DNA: TGTGCCAGCGTGGGAGAGGGATACTACAATGAGCAGTTCTTC. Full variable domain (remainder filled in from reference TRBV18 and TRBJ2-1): NAGVMQNPRHLVRRRGQEARLRCSPMKGHSHVYWYRQLPEEGLKFMVYLQKENIIDESGMPKERFSAEFPKEGPSILRIQQVVRGDSAAYFCASVGEGYYNEQFFGPGTRLTVL.

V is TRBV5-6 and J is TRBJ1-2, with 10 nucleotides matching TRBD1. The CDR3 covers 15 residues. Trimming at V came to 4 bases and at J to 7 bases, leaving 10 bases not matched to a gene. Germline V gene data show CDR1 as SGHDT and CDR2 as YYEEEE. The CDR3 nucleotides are TGTGCCAGCAGCCCCGGTAGGGACAGGGGTTTTGGCTACACCTTC. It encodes CASSPGRDRGFGYTF.

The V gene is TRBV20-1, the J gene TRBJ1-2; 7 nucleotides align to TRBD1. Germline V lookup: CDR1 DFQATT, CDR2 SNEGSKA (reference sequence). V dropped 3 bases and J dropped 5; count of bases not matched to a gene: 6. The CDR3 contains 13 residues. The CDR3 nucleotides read TGCAGTGCTAGTGACAGGGTAGGGTATGGCTACACCTTC. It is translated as CSASDRVGYGYTF.